This T cell receptor (beta chain) was recorded in a study of T cell changes during pregnancy in multiple sclerosis. The CDR3 is 16 amino acids. V was pared by 8 bases and J by 0 bases, with 20 bases between. Germline loops: CDR1 LNHDA, CDR2 SQIVND (reference sequence). Using immunoSEQ multiplex PCR, the repertoire was profiled, and TCRdb retains in-frame clones only, with some absent. The repertoire has 40,000 to 55,000 clones, around nine tenths of them found once; the top ten carry roughly 0.72%. This clone has just a few counts. The clonotype was recovered from a female donor with multiple sclerosis, enrolled in a pregnancy study. Specimen: CD4+ T cells from peripheral blood mononuclear cells, collected before pregnancy. The chain couples TRBV19 to TRBJ2-7; tentative D call: TRBD2 (5 bases). The DNA of the CDR3 is TGTGCCAGTTCTCCGGGATCACAGAAAAGCTCCTACGAGCAGTACTTC. The encoded protein is CASSPGSQKSSYEQYF. Combining the CDR3 with reference TRBV19 and TRBJ2-7 gives the whole variable domain DGGITQSPKYLFRKEGQNVTLSCEQNLNHDAMYWYRQDPGQGLRLIYYSQIVNDFQKGDIAEGYSVSREKKESFPLTVTSAQKNPTAFYLCASSPGSQKSSYEQYFGPGTRLTVT.